The sequence of this T cell receptor (beta chain) was determined in a study of T cell responses to AZD1222 COVID-19 vaccine. In this sample, this clone turned up once. Its antigen remains unidentified. Germline CDR1 is MNHEY and CDR2 is SVGAGI. The CDR3 sequence is 14 residues long. With 0 bases removed from V and 4 bases from J, the gap between germline ends came to 9 bases. Study conclusions and caveats: The study found Spike-specific TCR breadth and depth rose after two AZD1222 doses. CD4 TCRs covered the whole spike, strongest at regions 160-218 and 743-854. White British people made up most donors, females outnumbered males, and clonal diversity was possibly underestimated. AZD1222 recipients seropositive at baseline numbered only six or seven.

Clones were sequenced by immunoSEQ multiplex PCR, and TCRdb holds only the in-frame ones, with some missing. The data contain under 150,000 clones, around 85% of them seen just once; the ten biggest clones take up under 4.5%. The receptor's source is an adult in good health. The chain carries TRBV6-5 and TRBJ1-2; no definite D call. Sequenced material: peripheral blood, taken on day 0 of MenACWY control vaccination. In nucleotides, the CDR3 is TGTGCCAGCAGTTACTCGGAGGGCGTCTATGGCTACACCTTC. Its protein is CASSYSEGVYGYTF.